Sequencing of this T cell receptor (beta chain) was carried out in a study of response to subunit inactivated influenza vaccine. In TCRdb, the RT-PCR reads were re-called with MiXCR into one record per CDR3 protein. The sample yields hundreds of thousands of distinct CDR3 sequences, roughly 14% seen once. Study-wide findings and caveats: The authors proposed limited new T cell recruitment per seasonal influenza vaccination.

Per germline, CDR1 SGHVS and CDR2 FQNEAQ. Trimming removed 2 bases from V and 2 bases from J; junction bases left unmatched: 7. CDR3 length: 16 amino acids. This clonotype was picked up a small number of times. No antigen is known for it. Sequenced here: PBMCs from blood, sampled 11 to 12 days after vaccination. This clonotype originated in a man between 45 and 60 years old who received an inactivated influenza vaccine. The gene calls are TRBV7-8 and TRBJ2-7; 9 bases are a match to TRBD2. The CDR3 region is CASSLTAVAGAYEQYF. The CDR3 bases are TGTGCCAGCAGCTTAACGGCGGTAGCGGGAGCCTACGAGCAGTACTTC.